These T cell receptor beta chains were read from a single sample in a study of CD8+ T cells in alopecia areata. TCRdb keeps only in-frame clones here, not all; method: immunoSEQ multiplex PCR. The sample has about 110,000 clones; under 60% are singletons. Sequenced: NKG2D-low CD8+ T cells sorted from blood. The receptors derive from a human donor with alopecia areata. Each CDR3 is given with its conserved first and last residue. D genes are given only for firm matches. Size values are once, few and many counts, or a class for expanded clones, and some rows have none.

j_call v_call clone_size d_call cdr3_nt cdr3_aa
TRBJ2-6 TRBV7-6 NA NA TGTGCCAGCAGCTTAGTAGGGGGCTCTGGGGCCAACGTCCTGACTTTC CASSLVGGSGANVLTF
TRBJ1-2 TRBV6-5 NA NA TGTGCCAGCACTAAGGGGGATGGCTACACCTTC CASTKGDGYTF
TRBJ2-1 TRBV7-9 NA NA TGTGCCAGCAGCGAACCAGGGATCTACAATGAGCAGTTCTTC CASSEPGIYNEQFF
TRBJ2-7 TRBV28 NA TRBD1 TGTGCCAGCAGTTCCCCCGGGACAGAGCCCTACGAGCAGTACTTC CASSSPGTEPYEQYF
TRBJ1-5 TRBV19 NA NA TGTGCCAGTAGTTCTGAGGAGACGGGCTTTGGGCAGCCCCAGCATTTT CASSSEETGFGQPQHF
TRBJ1-2 TRBV29-1 NA TRBD1 TGCAGCGTTGAACCCCGACAGGGCGTCTATGGCTACACCTTC CSVEPRQGVYGYTF
TRBJ2-3 TRBV2 NA NA TGTGCCAGCCAGGGAGGCACTAGCACAGATACGCAGTATTTT CASQGGTSTDTQYF
TRBJ2-1 TRBV13 once NA TGTGCCAGCAGCCTATCCGGGGGACTCAATGAGCAGTTCTTC CASSLSGGLNEQFF
TRBJ2-7 TRBV10-3 NA NA TGTGCCATCGGGGGAGGCGAGCAGTACTTC CAIGGGEQYF
TRBJ2-5 TRBV28 NA NA TGTGCCAGCAGTCTGTTGGCCAGACAAGAGACCCAGTACTTC CASSLLARQETQYF
TRBJ1-1 TRBV7-9 few NA TGTGCCAGCAGGTCGGGAAACACTGAAGCTTTCTTT CASRSGNTEAFF
TRBJ2-5 TRBV6-5 NA TRBD1 TGTGCCAGCAGGCTAGACAGGGGTATGGAGACCCAGTACTTC CASRLDRGMETQYF
TRBJ2-7 TRBV29-1 few TRBD1 TGCAGCGTGGGCAGGGGACAGGGGTCCTACGAGCAGTACTTC CSVGRGQGSYEQYF
TRBJ2-7 TRBV13 once NA TGTGCCAGCAGCCCTGGGAGGGGGGGCCACGAGCAGTACTTC CASSPGRGGHEQYF